One and the same sample provided the 2 T cell receptor beta chains below, sequenced in a study of OX40 agonist ivuxolimab in advanced cancers. Only in-frame clones appear in the TCRdb table, and some are missing; sequencing was by immunoSEQ multiplex PCR. The table shows about 69,000 clones, with approximately 90% occurring only once. The sequencing here drew on CD4+ or CD8+ T cells sorted from blood, taken in a trial of the OX40 agonist ivuxolimab. These receptors originate from an adult with an advanced solid tumor such as melanoma, head and neck, liver or kidney cancer.

The V gene is TRBV28, the J gene TRBJ2-3; D could derive from TRBD1 or TRBD2 (5 bases each). Germline V gene sequence: CDR1 MDHEN, CDR2 SYDVKM. The CDR3 sequence is 13 residues long. The V and J ends lost 8 bases and 2 bases respectively, with 11 bases between them. The chain's CDR3 is CASCRDATDTQYF. CDR3 coding DNA: TGTGCCAGCTGCCGGGACGCCACAGATACGCAGTATTTT.

The chain has TRBV13 and TRBJ2-1, with 10 bases matching TRBD2. Germline V gene lookup returns CDR1 PRHDT and CDR2 FYEKMQ (reference sequence). The V gene end was trimmed by 2 bases and the J gene end by 4 bases; junction bases not matched to a gene: 8. The CDR3 contains 17 residues. DNA of the CDR3: TGTGCCAGCAGCTTACGAGCGGGAGGGGTCGGGTACAATGAGCAGTTCTTC. It is translated as CASSLRAGGVGYNEQFF.